The next 18 T cell receptor beta chains were all read from a single sample in a study of cytomegalovirus exposure and HLA in healthy donors. Vbeta (60) and Jbeta (13) primers were used in the PCR. The method was immunoSEQ multiplex PCR; TCRdb's version includes in-frame clones alone and lacks a portion of them. The repertoire holds some 150,000 clones, with about two thirds as singletons. Material for sequencing was PBMCs. The receptors were gathered from a man between 45 and 60 years old in good health and CMV-seropositive.

The genes are TRBV5-1 and TRBJ1-4; TRBD1 matches at 8 bases. The ends lost 4 bases at V and 7 bases at J; junction bases unmatched: 9. Germline V lookup: CDR1 SGHRS, CDR2 YFSETQ. This CDR3 region has 15 residues. CDR3 loop: CASSVTGGKGEKLFF. The CDR3 nucleotides are TGCGCCAGCAGCGTCACAGGGGGAAAGGGTGAAAAACTGTTTTTT.

The chain couples TRBV27 to TRBJ2-5; 9 bases agree with TRBD1. CDR1 and CDR2 (germline): MNHEY, SMNVEV (reference sequence). Trimming took 5 bases from V and 3 from J; bases not matched to a gene: 10. The CDR3 length is 16 residues. The CDR3 reads CASSRSATGGEETQYF. In DNA form, the CDR3 reads TGTGCCAGCAGTCGTTCAGCCACAGGGGGCGAAGAGACCCAGTACTTC.

Details on this clone: Its ends do not fully match the called genes, so a read error is possible. The chain joins TRBV7-7 to TRBJ2-7, with 7 bases lining up with TRBD2. From germline, CDR1 is SSHAT and CDR2 FNYEAQ (reference sequence). This CDR3 has 13 residues. As DNA, the CDR3 is TGTGCTAGCAGCGTGGGACTAAACTACGAGCAGTACTTC. This gives the protein CASSVGLNYEQYF.

This chain joins TRBV5-1 and TRBJ1-6, with 9 bases that match TRBD1. Trimming at V came to 3 bases and at J to 8 bases, leaving 6 bases not matched to a gene. CDR3 length equals 15 residues. Germline-derived CDR1 and CDR2 are SGHRS and YFSETQ. In nucleotides, the CDR3 is TGCGCCAGCAGCTCGGGGACAGGGAGGGATTCACCCCTCCACTTT. Its protein is CASSSGTGRDSPLHF.

This chain connects TRBV14 to TRBJ2-1; D is uncertain. Germline V gene sequence: CDR1 SGHDN, CDR2 FVKESK. The germline V and J ends were trimmed by 1 base and 10 bases, with 20 bases remaining between them. The CDR3 totals 16 residues. CDR3 sequence (DNA): TGTGCCAGCAGCCAAGCTGGGCCACCATCTTTCCGGGAGCAGTTCTTC. Protein sequence: CASSQAGPPSFREQFF. Combining the CDR3 with reference TRBV14 and TRBJ2-1 gives the whole variable domain EAGVTQFPSHSVIEKGQTVTLRCDPISGHDNLYWYRRVMGKEIKFLLHFVKESKQDESGMPNNRFLAERTGGTYSTLKVQPAELEDSGVYFCASSQAGPPSFREQFFGPGTRLTVL.

J is TRBJ1-1 and V is TRBV7-9; D gene ambiguous. The V gene's germline CDR1 is SEHNR and CDR2 FQNEAQ (reference sequence). Trimming took 1 base from V and 11 from J, leaving 8 bases between them. The CDR3 sequence is 11 residues long. The CDR3: CASSLEAWAFF. CDR3 sequence (DNA): TGTGCCAGCAGCTTAGAAGCCTGGGCTTTCTTT.

This chain uses TRBV19 with TRBJ2-5, with D possibly TRBD1 on 6 matching bases. Per the germline V gene, CDR1 is LNHDA and CDR2 is SQIVND (reference sequence). V gave up 5 bases and J gave up 5 bases, with 18 bases separating them. The CDR3 runs to 15 residues. The CDR3 DNA follows: TGTGCCAGTAGTCGTTTCGGACAGCCTGGGGAGACCCAGTACTTC. It encodes CASSRFGQPGETQYF.

V usage is TRBV19 and J usage is TRBJ1-1; 8 positions match TRBD1. V dropped 3 bases and J dropped 7; count of bases not matched to a gene: 4. The CDR3 consists of 13 residues. Germline V gene sequence: CDR1 LNHDA, CDR2 SQIVND (reference sequence). CDR3 amino acids: CASSIFGQGEAFF. Written as DNA, the CDR3 is TGTGCCAGTAGTATTTTCGGACAGGGTGAAGCTTTCTTT.

The chain carries TRBV2 and TRBJ1-5; weak D call: TRBD1 (6 bases). V was cut by 6 bases and J by 5 bases, with 14 bases left in between. Germline V gene data show CDR1 as SNHLY and CDR2 as FYNNEI. The CDR3 sequence is 14 residues long. The CDR3 sequence is CASRSDSLYQPQHF. CDR3 coding DNA: TGTGCCAGCAGATCGGACAGCCTCTATCAGCCCCAGCATTTT.

The rearrangement links TRBV4-2 to TRBJ2-1, with 10 bases identical to TRBD2. The germline V gene encodes CDR1 LGHNA and CDR2 YNFKEQ. V was pared by 0 bases and J by 9 bases, with 11 bases of the junction left unmatched. This CDR3 region has 17 residues. CDR3 nucleotide sequence: TGTGCCAGCAGCCAAGAGAAGGGGGCTAGCGGGAGATCTGAGCAGTTCTTC. It specifies CASSQEKGASGRSEQFF.

This clone was observed a few times. V is TRBV10-3 and J is TRBJ2-3; 12 nucleotides align to TRBD1. J gave up 5 bases and V 0 bases, and 3 bases lay outside the gene matches. The germline V gene has CDR1 ENHRY and CDR2 SYGVKD. The CDR3 length is 16 residues. CDR3 coding DNA: TGTGCCATCAGTGAGTCGGGACAGGGGGCAGGAGATACGCAGTATTTT. Protein sequence: CAISESGQGAGDTQYF.

The V gene is TRBV18, the J gene TRBJ2-5; 7 bases are shared with TRBD1. Per germline, CDR1 KGHSH and CDR2 LQKENI. The J segment lost 5 bases and the V segment lost 6 bases, leaving 6 bases of the junction unmatched. CDR3 length: 13 amino acids. CDR3 coding DNA: TGTGCCAGCTCCCCGACAGGGATGGAGACCCAGTACTTC. Translation gives CASSPTGMETQYF.

CDR3 DNA: TGTGCCAGCAGACCAGGGTTGACTAATGAAAAACTGTTTTTT. Its protein product is CASRPGLTNEKLFF. The chain employs TRBV6-1 and TRBJ1-4, with D possibly TRBD1 on 5 matching bases. V gave up 6 bases and J gave up 2 bases, with 10 bases separating them. Looked up from germline, CDR1 is MNHNS and CDR2 is SASEGT. This CDR3 is built from 14 residues.

The chain uses TRBV14 and TRBJ1-1; D perhaps matches TRBD1 (5 bases). Germline-derived CDR1 and CDR2 are SGHDN and FVKESK. This CDR3 is 18 amino acids long. Trimming stripped 0 bases from V and 0 bases from J, with 17 bases between. CDR3 region: CASSQEWGGIGMNTEAFF. The CDR3, as DNA: TGTGCCAGCAGCCAAGAATGGGGGGGGATAGGGATGAACACTGAAGCTTTCTTT.

The rearrangement links TRBV5-1 to TRBJ2-2; TRBD2 matches at 7 bases. The CDR3 sequence is 16 residues long. V shed 4 bases, J shed 3 bases, and the junction held 9 bases outside the gene matches. Germline-derived CDR1 and CDR2 are SGHRS and YFSETQ. The CDR3 DNA follows: TGCGCCAGCAGCGCAAAGGGACGGGGGGACACCGGGGAGCTGTTTTTT. It is translated as CASSAKGRGDTGELFF.

The rearrangement links TRBV10-3 to TRBJ2-7; D possibly corresponds to TRBD2 (7 bases). Germline V gives CDR1 ENHRY, CDR2 SYGVKD. The CDR3 has 14 amino acids. Trimming cost V 10 bases and J 3 bases, with 19 bases left between them. CDR3 coding DNA: TGTGCCACCGATCCGGGGGGCCGGGGCTACGAGCAGTACTTC. Translated: CATDPGGRGYEQYF.

The chain recombines TRBV5-4 with TRBJ1-1; TRBD1 matches 8 bases. Germline V gene sequence: CDR1 SGHNT, CDR2 YYREEE (reference sequence). The CDR3 consists of 15 residues. Germline trimming cut 5 bases from V and 4 bases from J; bases unmatched to any gene: 10. The CDR3 nucleotides read TGTGCCAGCAGGATATCAGGGGGCGCGAGCACTGAAGCTTTCTTT. Translating it yields CASRISGGASTEAFF.

The rearrangement uses TRBV10-1 and TRBJ1-5; 11 nucleotides align to TRBD1. Trimming removed 6 bases from V and 7 bases from J; junction bases left unmatched: 8. Germline CDR1 reads WNHNN; CDR2 reads SYGVQD (reference sequence). This CDR3 contains 15 residues. CDR3 protein: CASRPGQGAKQPQHF. The DNA of the CDR3 is TGCGCCAGCAGACCTGGACAGGGGGCTAAACAGCCCCAGCATTTT.